This TCR beta chain was sequenced during a study of a mutant IDH1 vaccine in newly diagnosed glioma. TCRdb's copy holds only in-frame clones and misses some; the assay was immunoSEQ multiplex PCR. The sample includes 60,000 to 75,000 clones, approximately 86% of them seen just once. Comments on this clone: As yet, its antigen is unknown.

Time point specified: week 35, safety follow-up. Vaccine doses each comprised 300 ug of mutant IDH1 20-mer peptide, with topical imiquimod. This CDR3 has 15 residues. Trimming cost V 4 bases and J 5 bases; bases outside gene matches: 4. CDR1 MNHNS and CDR2 SASEGT come from the germline V gene. The chain joins TRBV6-1 to TRBJ1-4, with 10 positions matching TRBD1. The sequence came from a young man with glioma. Sequencing used PBMCs, obtained from a glioma patient whose treatment included an IDH1 peptide vaccine. The CDR3 DNA reads as TGTGCCAGCAGTGGACAGGGGGCGGGGAATGAAAAACTGTTTTTT. Protein product: CASSGQGAGNEKLFF.